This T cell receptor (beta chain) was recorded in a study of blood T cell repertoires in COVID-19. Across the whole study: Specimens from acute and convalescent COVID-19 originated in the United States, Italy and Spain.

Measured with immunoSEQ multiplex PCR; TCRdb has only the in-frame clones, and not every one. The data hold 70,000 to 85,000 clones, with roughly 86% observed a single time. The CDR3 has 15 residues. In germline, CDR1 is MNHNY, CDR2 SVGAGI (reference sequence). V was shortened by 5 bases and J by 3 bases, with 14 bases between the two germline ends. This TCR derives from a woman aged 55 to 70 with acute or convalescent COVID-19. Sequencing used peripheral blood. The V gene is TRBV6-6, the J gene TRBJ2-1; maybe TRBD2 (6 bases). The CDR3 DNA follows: TGTGCCAGCAGTACCACTAGCCTCGGCTACAATGAGCAGTTCTTC. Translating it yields CASSTTSLGYNEQFF.